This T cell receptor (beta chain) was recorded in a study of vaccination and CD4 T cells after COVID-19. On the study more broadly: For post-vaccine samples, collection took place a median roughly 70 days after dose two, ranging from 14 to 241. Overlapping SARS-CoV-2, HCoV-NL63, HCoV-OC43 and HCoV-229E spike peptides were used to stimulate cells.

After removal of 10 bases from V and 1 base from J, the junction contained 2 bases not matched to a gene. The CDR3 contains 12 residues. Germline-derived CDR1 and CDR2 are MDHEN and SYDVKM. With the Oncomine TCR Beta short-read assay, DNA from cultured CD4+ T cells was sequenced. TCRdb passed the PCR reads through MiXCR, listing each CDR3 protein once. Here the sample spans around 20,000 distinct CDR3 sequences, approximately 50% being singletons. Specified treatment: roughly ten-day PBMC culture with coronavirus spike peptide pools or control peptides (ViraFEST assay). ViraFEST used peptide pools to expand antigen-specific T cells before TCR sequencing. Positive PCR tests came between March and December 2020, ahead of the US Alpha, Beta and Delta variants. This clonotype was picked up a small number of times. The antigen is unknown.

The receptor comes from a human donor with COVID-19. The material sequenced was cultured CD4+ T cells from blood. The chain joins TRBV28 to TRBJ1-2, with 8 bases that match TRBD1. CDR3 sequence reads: CATGQGNYGYTF. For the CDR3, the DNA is TGTGCCACTGGACAGGGTAACTATGGCTACACCTTC.